This TCR beta chain is from a study of identical twins. Trimming took 4 bases from V and 7 from J; bases not matched to a gene: 3. In germline, CDR1 is SGHRS, CDR2 YFSETQ. The CDR3 length is 12 residues. TCRdb re-derived calls from the 5' RACE reads in MiXCR, one entry per CDR3 protein. Seen here are around 490,000 distinct CDR3 sequences, 20% to 25% observed once, and the top ten hold roughly 0.5%. These data also formed part of another study, on yellow fever vaccine responses in identical twins.

The rearrangement joins TRBV5-1 to TRBJ2-7; 9 bases are a match to TRBD1. This clonotype was obtained from a woman under 30 in good health. Sequencing was performed on CD4+ T cells sorted from blood. The CDR3 spells CASSPGQGEQYF. The CDR3 DNA reads TGCGCCAGCAGCCCCGGACAGGGGGAGCAGTACTTC.